This TCR beta chain was identified in a study of cytomegalovirus exposure and HLA in healthy donors. Study-level results: With further analysis later on, most CMV-associated TCR beta chains appeared HLA-restricted.

This PCR relied on a set of 60 Vbeta primers and 13 Jbeta primers. Authors' processing steps: Unique TCR beta chains totaled some 80 million in a later count, with roughly 11 million of them shared. Assay used: immunoSEQ multiplex PCR; TCRdb lists only in-frame clones, some missing. V and J calls and clone size come straight from that table; D and trimming were deduced from the DNA. Found here are over 200,000 clones, around 80% of them singletons; the top ten hold roughly 5%. About this clone: Its antigen is as yet unknown.

Germline CDR1 SGHTA, CDR2 FQGNSA. With 6 bases clipped from V and 4 bases from J, the junction kept 6 bases outside the gene matches. CDR3 length: 14 residues. The chain couples TRBV7-2 to TRBJ1-1, with TRBD1 identical over 9 bases. This sequence was found in a woman between 40 and 55 years old in good health and CMV-seropositive. Specimen: PBMCs. The CDR3 reads CASRPRQGGTEAFF. Written as DNA, the CDR3 is TGTGCCAGCAGACCCCGACAGGGGGGCACTGAAGCTTTCTTT.